The clone carrying this TCR beta chain was recorded only once. Germline V gene data show CDR1 as SGHKS and CDR2 as YYEKEE (reference sequence). Trimming left V 2 bases short and J 4 bases short, with 10 bases between. The CDR3 runs 14 residues. This specimen belongs to a study of blood T cell repertoires in COVID-19. Data came from immunoSEQ multiplex PCR; TCRdb stores just in-frame clones and leaves some out. The sample has around 300,000 clones; approximately 83% are singletons. This sequence was found in a woman in her twenties or thirties who had recovered from COVID-19. Specimen: peripheral blood. The chain uses TRBV5-5 and TRBJ1-5; D gene uncertain. CDR3 protein: CASSFTDKNQPQHF. The CDR3 bases are TGTGCCAGCAGCTTCACTGATAAAAATCAGCCCCAGCATTTT.